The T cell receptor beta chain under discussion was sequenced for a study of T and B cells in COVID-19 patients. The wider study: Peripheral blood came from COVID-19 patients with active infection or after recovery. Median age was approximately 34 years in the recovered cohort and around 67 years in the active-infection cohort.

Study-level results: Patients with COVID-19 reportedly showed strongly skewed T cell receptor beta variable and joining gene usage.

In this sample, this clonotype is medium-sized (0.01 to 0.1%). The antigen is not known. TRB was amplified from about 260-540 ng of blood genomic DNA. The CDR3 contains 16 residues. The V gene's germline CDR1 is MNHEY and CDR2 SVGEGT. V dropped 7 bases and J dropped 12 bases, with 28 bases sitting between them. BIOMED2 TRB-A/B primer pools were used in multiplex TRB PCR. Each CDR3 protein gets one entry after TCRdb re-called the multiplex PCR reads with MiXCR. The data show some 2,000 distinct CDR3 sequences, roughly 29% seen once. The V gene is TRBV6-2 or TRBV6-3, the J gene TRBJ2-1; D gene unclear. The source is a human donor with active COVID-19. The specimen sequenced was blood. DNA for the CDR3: TGTGCCAGCACACGCCCCTCCGGCGGCGTTTTGAGTGCGCAGTTCTTC. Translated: CASTRPSGGVLSAQFF.